In this sample, the clone carrying this T cell receptor beta chain turned up many times. TCRdb independently ran MiXCR on the PCR reads; one entry per CDR3 protein. The sample shows about 630,000 distinct CDR3 sequences, less than 30% of them seen only once. The CDR3 loop spans 11 amino acids. Germline CDR1 LGHNA, CDR2 YNFKEQ. The ends were cut back, 1 base at V and 7 bases at J, with 4 bases in the middle. The data were obtained in a study of molecular identifiers for immune sequencing clone quantification. Sequencing was carried out using naive CD8+ T cells from blood, with Jurkat cell RNA spiked in. Subset reported: FACS-sorted CD8+CD4-CCR7+CD45RA+ naive T cells. The J gene is TRBJ1-1, the V gene TRBV4-2; D not certain. This receptor was obtained from a human donor in good health. Some libraries in this study had Jurkat cell RNA spiked in. The CDR3 spells CASSQVDEAFF. Here the CDR3 DNA reads TGTGCCAGCAGCCAAGTCGATGAAGCTTTCTTT.